This T cell receptor (beta chain) emerged from a study of blood T cell repertoires in COVID-19. For the study at large: The analysed material was cDNA or gDNA that came from T cells, B-cell-depleted T cells, or PBMCs.

In this sample, this clone turned up once. Enrollees, roughly 18 to 89 years old, lived in 24 US areas. Each participant's cohort was designated according to participant-reported clinical history. V shed 4 bases and J 3 bases; nucleotides not matched to a gene: 6. Germline V gene sequence: CDR1 SGHDN, CDR2 FVKESK. CDR3 size: 15 residues. Data came from immunoSEQ multiplex PCR; TCRdb stores just in-frame clones and leaves some out. Of about 120,000 clones in the sample, about four fifths were seen once. Sequenced material: PBMCs or T cells enriched from blood (not recorded which). The V gene is TRBV14, the J gene TRBJ2-1; TRBD1 matches 7 bases. This receptor was identified in a woman aged 30 to 39 who had recovered from COVID-19. CDR3 protein: CASSPPGQYYNEQFF. The CDR3 nucleotides read TGTGCCAGCAGCCCCCCGGGACAGTACTACAATGAGCAGTTCTTC.